Listed below are T cell receptor beta chains from one sample, sequenced in a study of T cell responses to AZD1222 COVID-19 vaccine. Sequencing used immunoSEQ multiplex PCR; TCRdb keeps in-frame clones, though not all of them. The sample has more than 250,000 clones, 85% to 95% seen once. This sample comprised peripheral blood, obtained on day 0 of AZD1222 vaccination. These receptors were taken from an adult in good health. Each CDR3 is given with its conserved first and last residue. The D gene is left open where the match is weak. The size entry is marked missing in some rows and otherwise reads once, few, many or a size class.

D	V	J	size	CDR3	DNA
NA	TRBV5-1	TRBJ1-2	NA	CASSEGLSYGYTF	TGCGCCAGCAGCGAGGGCTTGTCCTATGGCTACACCTTC
NA	TRBV6-5	TRBJ1-1	NA	CASSYGAGGNFEAFF	TGTGCCAGCAGTTACGGGGCGGGAGGAAACTTCGAAGCTTTCTTT
TRBD1	TRBV9	TRBJ1-3	NA	CASSTRTGSGNTIYF	TGTGCCAGCAGCACCCGGACAGGGTCTGGAAACACCATATATTTT
NA	TRBV27	TRBJ1-5	NA	CASSLSGWQPQHF	TGTGCCAGCAGTTTATCCGGGTGGCAGCCCCAGCATTTT
NA	TRBV5-1	TRBJ2-5	NA	CASSGGSSQETQYF	TGCGCCAGCAGCGGGGGGTCAAGCCAAGAGACCCAGTACTTC
TRBD1	TRBV19	TRBJ1-2	NA	CASTPNGQGALTNYGYTF	TGTGCCAGTACCCCAAATGGACAGGGGGCTCTTACTAACTATGGCTACACCTTC
NA	TRBV6-2/TRBV6-3	TRBJ2-5	NA	CASSYPLGGGETQYF	TGTGCCAGCAGTTACCCCCTCGGTGGGGGAGAGACCCAGTACTTC
TRBD1	TRBV18	TRBJ1-2	NA	CASSPPGQPGSTF	TGTGCCAGCTCACCACCGGGACAGCCCGGAAGCACCTTC
NA	TRBV25-1	TRBJ2-7	NA	CASSLGRRSYEQYF	TGTGCCAGCAGTCTGGGACGGAGGTCCTACGAGCAGTACTTC
NA	TRBV19	TRBJ1-5	NA	CATLGLTNQPQHF	TGTGCCACCTTAGGACTGACGAATCAGCCCCAGCATTTT
NA	TRBV2	TRBJ1-4	NA	CASAEGEKLFF	TGTGCCAGCGCCGAGGGTGAAAAACTGTTTTTT
NA	TRBV2	TRBJ2-6	once	CASSEFVPGAGANVLTF	TGTGCCAGCAGTGAATTTGTCCCAGGGGCTGGGGCCAACGTCCTGACTTTC
NA	TRBV12-5	TRBJ2-3	few	CASGLDGPAPQYF	TGTGCTAGTGGTTTGGACGGGCCTGCACCGCAGTATTTT
NA	TRBV3-1/TRBV3-2	TRBJ1-1	NA	CASSRTTAGTEAFF	TGTGCCAGCAGTCGTACTACAGCGGGCACTGAAGCTTTCTTT